This is a list of T cell receptor beta chains from one sample in a study of radiation and T cells in renal cell carcinoma. Method: immunoSEQ multiplex PCR; TCRdb's copy keeps in-frame clones and lacks some. The top ten hold over 9% of the sample, which has 150,000 or so clones, 88% seen once. The material was blood, obtained from a patient whose treatment included radiotherapy and nephrectomy. The receptor source for this set is a woman aged 50 to 60 with renal cell carcinoma. CDR3s include the opening cysteine and the closing phenylalanine or tryptophan. Each record gives: J gene, clone size, D gene, V gene, CDR3 DNA, CDR3 protein. D genes are given only for firm matches. Where a row states a size, it is once, few, many or the class of an expanded clone; other rows omit it.

TRBJ2-1 NA TRBD2 TRBV11-1 TGTGCCAGCAGCGGTCTGACTAGCGGGGTCTACAATGAGCAGTTCTTC CASSGLTSGVYNEQFF
TRBJ2-1 NA NA TRBV21-1 TGTGCCAGCAGCAAAGCGCGAGTAGCGGGTTGTTCCTACAATGAGCAGTTCTTC CASSKARVAGCSYNEQFF
TRBJ1-1 NA TRBD1 TRBV30 TGTGCCTGGATTAACAGGGGGATAATGAACACTGAAGCTTTCTTT CAWINRGIMNTEAFF
TRBJ2-5 NA TRBD2 TRBV10-3 TGTGCCATCAGTGAGTCCGCTAGCGGGGCGGAGACCCAGTACTTC CAISESASGAETQYF
TRBJ1-1 few NA TRBV7-9 TGTGCCAGCAGCTTAACGGGGAGCACTGAAGCTTTCTTT CASSLTGSTEAFF
TRBJ1-2 NA TRBD1 TRBV9 TGTGCCAGCAGCTCGCCCACGACAGGGCACCCAGACTATGGCTACACCTTC CASSSPTTGHPDYGYTF
TRBJ1-6 NA NA TRBV19 TGTGCCAGTAGTAGAACAGGGTCTAATTCACCCCTCCACTTT CASSRTGSNSPLHF
TRBJ1-1 NA NA TRBV11-2 TGTGCCAGCAACCAACCAAACACTGAAGCTTTCTTT CASNQPNTEAFF
TRBJ2-7 NA NA TRBV20-1 TGCAGTGCTAGCGGGGGCTACGAGCAGTACTTC CSASGGYEQYF
TRBJ1-4 NA TRBD1 TRBV2 TGTGCCAGCACCCTTGGGGGACAGATTAATGAAAAACTGTTTTTT CASTLGGQINEKLFF
TRBJ2-1 NA TRBD1 TRBV29-1 TGCAGCGTTGAGCTCCCGCGACAGGGCTATGAGCAGTTCTTC CSVELPRQGYEQFF
TRBJ2-7 NA TRBD1 TRBV28 TGTGCCAGCACTTCTTCCAGGGGGCTCTACGAGCAGTACTTC CASTSSRGLYEQYF
TRBJ1-3 NA NA TRBV7-7 TGTGCTAGCAGCCCTGGTCTAAACTCTGGAAACACCATATATTTT CASSPGLNSGNTIYF
TRBJ1-2 NA NA TRBV19 TGTGCCAGTAGTATTTTAGGGGGAGAGGTCTATGGCTACACCTTC CASSILGGEVYGYTF
TRBJ2-7 NA TRBD2 TRBV19 TGTGCCAGTAACGACCCGGGACTAGCGGGGGGCCCCTACGAGCAGTACTTC CASNDPGLAGGPYEQYF
TRBJ2-3 NA NA TRBV10-1 TGCGCCAGCAGTGAGAAGGCAGATACGCAGTATTTT CASSEKADTQYF
TRBJ1-1 NA NA TRBV15 TGTGCCACCAGCCGTACTACCCGGGTGAACACTGAAGCTTTCTTT CATSRTTRVNTEAFF
TRBJ1-3 NA NA TRBV11-2 TGTGCCAGCAGCTTAGTAGCAGGAAACACCATATATTTT CASSLVAGNTIYF
TRBJ2-1 NA NA TRBV7-3 TGTGCCAGCGGATTGGGGGGCACTGAGCAGTTCTTC CASGLGGTEQFF
TRBJ2-7 NA NA TRBV6-6 TGTGCCAGCAGTTATCGAGGAGGGGGTATCTACGAGCAGTACTTC CASSYRGGGIYEQYF
TRBJ1-2 once TRBD1 TRBV2 TGTGCCAGCAGTCGGGACAGGAGGTCAGACTATGGCTACACCTTC CASSRDRRSDYGYTF
TRBJ2-5 NA TRBD1 TRBV5-4 TGTGCCAGCAGCTTAAAGACAGGGGTAGAGACCCAGTACTTC CASSLKTGVETQYF
TRBJ1-6 NA TRBD1 TRBV5-1 TGCGCCAGCAGCACCCGACAGGGAAGAAATTCACCCCTCCACTTT CASSTRQGRNSPLHF
TRBJ2-7 NA NA TRBV18 TGTGCCAGCTCACCAGACACCTACGAGCAGTACTTC CASSPDTYEQYF
TRBJ2-1 NA NA TRBV2 TGTGCCAGCAGTGAAGATGGGGAGACGCTCGGCGAGCAGTTCTTC CASSEDGETLGEQFF
TRBJ2-7 once NA TRBV6-5 TGTGCCAGCAGTGACCGGGACACCTCCTACGAGCAGTACTTC CASSDRDTSYEQYF
TRBJ2-1 once NA TRBV9 TGTGTCAGCAGCGTCGCCGCCGGACGCAATGAGCAGTTCTTC CVSSVAAGRNEQFF
TRBJ2-7 NA NA TRBV15 TGTGCCACCAGCAGAGATTTAGGTGTGGGCAGTTGGGACGAGCAGTACTTC CATSRDLGVGSWDEQYF
TRBJ2-7 once NA TRBV7-3 TGTGCCAGCAGCTTTTTCGCGGGGCCTCAATACGAGCAGTACTTC CASSFFAGPQYEQYF
TRBJ2-5 once NA TRBV19 TGTGCCAGTAGTAGGCTAGACCAAGAGACCCAGTACTTC CASSRLDQETQYF
TRBJ1-1 NA NA TRBV14 TGTGCCAGCAGCCTACGCGCGGGGGGTGAAGCTTTCTTT CASSLRAGGEAFF
TRBJ2-1 NA NA TRBV6-5 TGTGCCAGCAGAGGACAGTGGAGCTCCTACAATGAGCAGTTCTTC CASRGQWSSYNEQFF
TRBJ2-3 NA TRBD2 TRBV19 TGTGCCAGTAGCCTGACTAGCGGGGGGAAAGATACGCAGTATTTT CASSLTSGGKDTQYF
TRBJ2-7 once NA TRBV6-5 TGTGCCAGCAGTTACGGGGGAATCTACGAGCAGTACTTC CASSYGGIYEQYF
TRBJ1-2 NA TRBD1 TRBV10-3 TGTGCCATCACCGCGACAGGGGTCTCGGGCTACACCTTC CAITATGVSGYTF